These 9 T cell receptor beta chains were sequenced from one sample in a study of T cell responses to AZD1222 COVID-19 vaccine. Sequencing was performed with immunoSEQ multiplex PCR; in TCRdb, only in-frame clones are kept and a portion is missing. In the table there are 24,000 or so clones, roughly 84% of which are singletons. The starting material was peripheral blood, obtained 28 days after the second AZD1222 dose. Receptors originate from an adult who received the AZD1222 COVID-19 vaccine.

This chain uses TRBV11-3 with TRBJ2-2; D unresolved. The CDR3 is 13 amino acids. Germline V CDR1 and CDR2: SGHNT, YENEEA. V was pared by 5 bases and J by 4 bases, with 8 bases between. CDR3 loop: CASSRDTTGELFF. The DNA of the CDR3 is TGTGCCAGCAGCCGTGACACCACCGGGGAGCTGTTTTTT.

The chain has TRBV10-1 and TRBJ2-5; the match to TRBD1 covers 7 bases. The V gene's germline CDR1 is WNHNN and CDR2 SYGVQD (reference sequence). Trimming took 5 bases from V and 4 from J; bases not matched to a gene: 7. This CDR3 region has 14 residues. The CDR3 here is CASSFGTALETQYF. As DNA, the CDR3 is TGCGCCAGCAGTTTTGGGACAGCGCTAGAGACCCAGTACTTC.

The rearrangement links TRBV2 to TRBJ2-1; TRBD2 agrees at 8 bases. V lost 7 bases and J lost 12; bases outside the gene matches: 20. CDR3 size: 16 residues. From germline, CDR1 is SNHLY and CDR2 FYNNEI. The CDR3 nucleotides are TGTGCCAGCAAATTATCCCCGGGACTAGGGGCAATTGTGCAGTTCTTC. This sequence encodes CASKLSPGLGAIVQFF.

The chain has TRBV19 and TRBJ1-1; tentatively, D is TRBD1 (6 bases). Looked up from germline, CDR1 is LNHDA and CDR2 is SQIVND (reference sequence). Trimming removed 9 bases from V and 2 bases from J, with 16 bases in between. The CDR3 is 14 amino acids. The CDR3: CASQQGWLNTEAFF. CDR3 nucleotide sequence: TGTGCCAGCCAACAGGGTTGGTTAAACACTGAAGCTTTCTTT.

The chain employs TRBV5-1 and TRBJ2-7; D possibly corresponds to TRBD2 (5 bases). Germline V gene data show CDR1 as SGHRS and CDR2 as YFSETQ. This CDR3 is built from 15 residues. V was trimmed by 4 bases and J by 0 bases, leaving 14 bases between them. Here the CDR3 reads CASSPNPGNSYEQYF. In nucleotides, the CDR3 is TGCGCCAGCAGCCCCAACCCCGGGAACTCCTACGAGCAGTACTTC. Variable domain in full (rest from reference TRBV5-1 and TRBJ2-7): KAGVTQTPRYLIKTRGQQVTLSCSPISGHRSVSWYQQTPGQGLQFLFEYFSETQRNKGNFPGRFSGRQFSNSRSEMNVSTLELGDSALYLCASSPNPGNSYEQYFGPGTRLTVT.

V usage is TRBV27 and J usage is TRBJ2-5, with a weak D call TRBD2 (6 bases). Per the germline V gene, CDR1 is MNHEY and CDR2 is SMNVEV (reference sequence). CDR3 length: 13 residues. V lost 5 bases and J lost 7, with 14 bases in between. CDR3 protein: CASSARLVGTQYF. In DNA, the CDR3 is TGTGCCAGCAGTGCTAGACTAGTGGGGACCCAGTACTTC.

V and J are TRBV18 and TRBJ1-4, with TRBD1 as a possible D gene (6 bases). This CDR3 is 16 amino acids long. Germline-derived CDR1 and CDR2 are KGHSH and LQKENI. The V and J ends lost 4 bases and 5 bases respectively, with 17 bases between them. CDR3: CASSLRQARGNEKLFF. In nucleotides, the CDR3 is TGTGCCAGCTCACTTAGACAGGCCCGAGGGAATGAAAAACTGTTTTTT.

The V and J genes are TRBV20-1 and TRBJ2-3; TRBD2 agrees at 12 bases. The germline gives CDR1 DFQATT, CDR2 SNEGSKA (reference sequence). The CDR3 loop spans 16 amino acids. Losses at the gene ends were 3 bases for V and 0 bases for J; bases not matched to a gene: 4. The CDR3 DNA reads as TGCAGTGCTAGTTTTCTAGCGGGAGGGAGCACAGATACGCAGTATTTT. Encoded protein: CSASFLAGGSTDTQYF.

The J gene is TRBJ1-2, the V gene TRBV6-6; tentatively, D is TRBD1 (6 bases). Germline values: CDR1 MNHNY, CDR2 SVGAGI (reference sequence). The CDR3 covers 11 residues. Deletions cut 5 bases from V and 8 bases from J, with 9 bases between. The CDR3: CASSQGLGYTF. The CDR3 DNA follows: TGTGCCAGCAGTCAGGGGTTAGGCTACACCTTC.